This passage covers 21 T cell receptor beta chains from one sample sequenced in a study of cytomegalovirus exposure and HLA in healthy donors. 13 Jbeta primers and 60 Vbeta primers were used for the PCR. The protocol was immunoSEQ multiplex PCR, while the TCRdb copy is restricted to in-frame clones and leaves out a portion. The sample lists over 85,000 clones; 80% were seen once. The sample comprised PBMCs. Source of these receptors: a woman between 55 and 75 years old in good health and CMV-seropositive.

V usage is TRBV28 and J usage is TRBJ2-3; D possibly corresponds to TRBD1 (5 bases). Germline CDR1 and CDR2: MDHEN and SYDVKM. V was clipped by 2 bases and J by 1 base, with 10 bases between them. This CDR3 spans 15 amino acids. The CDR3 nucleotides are TGTGCCAGCAGTTTAGTCGCCAGGGGCACAGATACGCAGTATTTT. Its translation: CASSLVARGTDTQYF.

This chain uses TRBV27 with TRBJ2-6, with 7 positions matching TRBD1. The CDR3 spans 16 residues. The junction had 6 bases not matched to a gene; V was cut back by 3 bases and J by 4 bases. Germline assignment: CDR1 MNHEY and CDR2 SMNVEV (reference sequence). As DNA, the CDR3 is TGTGCCAGCAGTTTTTGGGACAGTCACGGGGCCAACGTCCTGACTTTC. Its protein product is CASSFWDSHGANVLTF.

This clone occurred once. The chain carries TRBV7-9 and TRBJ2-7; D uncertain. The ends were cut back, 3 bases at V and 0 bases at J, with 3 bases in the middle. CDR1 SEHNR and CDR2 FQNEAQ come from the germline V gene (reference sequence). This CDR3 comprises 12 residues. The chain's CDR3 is CASSFSSYEQYF. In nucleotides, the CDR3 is TGTGCCAGCAGCTTCAGCTCCTACGAGCAGTACTTC.

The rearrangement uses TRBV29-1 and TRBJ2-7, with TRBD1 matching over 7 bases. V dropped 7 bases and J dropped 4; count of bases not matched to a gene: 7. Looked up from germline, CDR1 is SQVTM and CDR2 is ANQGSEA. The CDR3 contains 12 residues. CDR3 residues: CSARTGAYEQYF. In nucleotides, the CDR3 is TGCAGCGCGCGGACAGGCGCGTACGAGCAGTACTTC.

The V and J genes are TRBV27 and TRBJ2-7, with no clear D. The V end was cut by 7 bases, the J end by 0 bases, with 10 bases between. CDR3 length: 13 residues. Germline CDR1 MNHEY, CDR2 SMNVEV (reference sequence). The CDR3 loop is CASTSPSSYEQYF. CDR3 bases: TGTGCCAGCACCTCCCCGAGCTCCTACGAGCAGTACTTC.

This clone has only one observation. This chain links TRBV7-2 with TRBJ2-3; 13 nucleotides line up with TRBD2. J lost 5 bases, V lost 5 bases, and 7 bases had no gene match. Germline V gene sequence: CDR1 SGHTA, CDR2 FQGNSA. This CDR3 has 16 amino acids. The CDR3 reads CASSLGTSGIRDTQYF. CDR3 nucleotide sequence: TGTGCCAGCAGCCTCGGGACTAGCGGGATTCGAGATACGCAGTATTTT. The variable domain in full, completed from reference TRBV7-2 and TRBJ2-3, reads GAGVSQSPSNKVTEKGKDVELRCDPISGHTALYWYRQSLGQGLEFLIYFQGNSAPDKSGLPSDRFSAERTGGSVSTLTIQRTQQEDSAVYLCASSLGTSGIRDTQYFGPGTRLTVL.

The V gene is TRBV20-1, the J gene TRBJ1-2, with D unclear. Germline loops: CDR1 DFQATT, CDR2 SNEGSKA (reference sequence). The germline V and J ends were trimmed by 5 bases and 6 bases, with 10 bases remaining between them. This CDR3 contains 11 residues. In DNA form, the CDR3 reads TGCAGTGCTGATGTCCCGGATGGCTACACCTTC. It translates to CSADVPDGYTF.

This CDR3 is CASSSSGSHSYNEQFF. The CDR3 region has the DNA TGTGCCAGCAGCTCTAGCGGGAGTCATTCCTACAATGAGCAGTTCTTC. The chain joins TRBV2 to TRBJ2-1; 10 bases agree with TRBD2. Germline loops: CDR1 SNHLY, CDR2 FYNNEI. The CDR3 length is 16 residues. The ends lost 6 bases at V and 1 base at J; junction bases unmatched: 6. The full variable domain, with the rest looked up from reference TRBV2 and TRBJ2-1, is EPEVTQTPSHQVTQMGQEVILRCVPISNHLYFYWYRQILGQKVEFLVSFYNNEISEKSEIFDDQFSVERPDGSNFTLKIRSTKLEDSAMYFCASSSSGSHSYNEQFFGPGTRLTVL.

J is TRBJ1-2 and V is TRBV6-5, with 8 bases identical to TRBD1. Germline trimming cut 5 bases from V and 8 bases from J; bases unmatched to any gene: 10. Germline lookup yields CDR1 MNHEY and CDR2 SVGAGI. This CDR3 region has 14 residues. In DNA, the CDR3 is TGTGCCAGCAGTGCAGGACAGGGAATAGGCGGCTACACCTTC. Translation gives CASSAGQGIGGYTF.

CDR3 sequence: CSVDAAGRGEQYF. The DNA of the CDR3 is TGCAGCGTTGATGCGGCAGGGCGGGGCGAGCAGTACTTC. The V gene is TRBV29-1, the J gene TRBJ2-7; possibly TRBD2 for D (6 bases). The V gene lost 3 bases and the J gene lost 6 bases, with 15 bases spanning the gap. CDR1 SQVTM and CDR2 ANQGSEA come from the germline V gene. The CDR3 is 13 residues long.

CDR3 protein: CASSGTGPPLHF. The DNA of the CDR3 is TGTGCCAGCAGCGGGACAGGTCCACCCCTCCACTTT. The gene calls are TRBV5-6 and TRBJ1-6; 8 bases line up with TRBD1. The CDR3 is 12 amino acids. The V segment lost 4 bases and the J segment 11 bases; nucleotides outside the gene matches: 2. Germline values: CDR1 SGHDT, CDR2 YYEEEE.

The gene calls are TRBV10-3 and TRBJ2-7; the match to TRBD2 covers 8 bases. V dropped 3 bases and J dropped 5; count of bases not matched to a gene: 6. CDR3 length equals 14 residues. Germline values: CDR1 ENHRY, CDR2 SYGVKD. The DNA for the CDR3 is TGTGCCATCAGTGATCAGACGGGGGGGGACGAGCAGTACTTC. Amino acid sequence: CAISDQTGGDEQYF.

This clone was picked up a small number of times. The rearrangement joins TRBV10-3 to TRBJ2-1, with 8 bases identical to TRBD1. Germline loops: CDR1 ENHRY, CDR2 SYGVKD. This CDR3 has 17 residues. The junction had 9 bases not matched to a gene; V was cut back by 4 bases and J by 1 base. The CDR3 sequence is CAISVGQGSVSYNEQFF. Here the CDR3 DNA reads TGTGCCATCAGTGTTGGACAGGGTAGTGTTTCCTACAATGAGCAGTTCTTC.

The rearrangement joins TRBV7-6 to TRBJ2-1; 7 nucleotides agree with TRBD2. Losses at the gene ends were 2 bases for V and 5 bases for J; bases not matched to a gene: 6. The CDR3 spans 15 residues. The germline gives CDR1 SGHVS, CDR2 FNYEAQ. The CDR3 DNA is TGTGCCAGCAGCTTAACTACTAGCGCTAACAATGAGCAGTTCTTC. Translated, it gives CASSLTTSANNEQFF.

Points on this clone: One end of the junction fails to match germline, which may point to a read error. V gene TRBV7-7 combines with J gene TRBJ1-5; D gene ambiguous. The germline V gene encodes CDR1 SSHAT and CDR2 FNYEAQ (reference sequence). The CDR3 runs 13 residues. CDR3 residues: CASSLDNNQPQHF. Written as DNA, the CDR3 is TGTGCTAGCAGCTTAGACAACAATCAGCCCCAGCATTTT.

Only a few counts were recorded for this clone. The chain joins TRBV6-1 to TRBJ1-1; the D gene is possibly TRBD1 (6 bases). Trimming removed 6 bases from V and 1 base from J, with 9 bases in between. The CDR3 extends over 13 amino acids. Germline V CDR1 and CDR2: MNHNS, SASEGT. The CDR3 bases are TGTGCCAGCAGATTAGGGGGGAACACTGAAGCTTTCTTT. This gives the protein CASRLGGNTEAFF.

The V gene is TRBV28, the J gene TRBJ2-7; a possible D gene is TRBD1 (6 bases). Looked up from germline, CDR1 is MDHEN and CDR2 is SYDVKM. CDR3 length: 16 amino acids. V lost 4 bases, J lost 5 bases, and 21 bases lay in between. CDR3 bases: TGTGCCAGCAGTTCCTCCGGGACAATGGAGAGGGACGAGCAGTACTTC. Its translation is CASSSSGTMERDEQYF.

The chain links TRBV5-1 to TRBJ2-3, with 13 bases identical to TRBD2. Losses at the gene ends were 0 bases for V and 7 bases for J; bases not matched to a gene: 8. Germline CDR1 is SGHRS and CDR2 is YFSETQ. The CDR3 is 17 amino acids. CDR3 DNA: TGCGCCAGCAGCTTGGGGACTAGCGGGAGAAATAGGTATACGCAGTATTTT. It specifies CASSLGTSGRNRYTQYF.

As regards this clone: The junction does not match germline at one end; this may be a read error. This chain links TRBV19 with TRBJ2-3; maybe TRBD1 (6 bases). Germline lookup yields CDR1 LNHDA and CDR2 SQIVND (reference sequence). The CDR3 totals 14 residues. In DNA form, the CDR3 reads TGTGCCAGTAGCTGGGGGCCGAACACAGATACGCAGTGTTTT. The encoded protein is CASSWGPNTDTQCF. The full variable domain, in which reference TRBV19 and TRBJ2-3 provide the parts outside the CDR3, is DGGITQSPKYLFRKEGQNVTLSCEQNLNHDAMYWYRQDPGQGLRLIYYSQIVNDFQKGDIAEGYSVSREKKESFPLTVTSAQKNPTAFYLCASSWGPNTDTQCFGPGTRLTVL.

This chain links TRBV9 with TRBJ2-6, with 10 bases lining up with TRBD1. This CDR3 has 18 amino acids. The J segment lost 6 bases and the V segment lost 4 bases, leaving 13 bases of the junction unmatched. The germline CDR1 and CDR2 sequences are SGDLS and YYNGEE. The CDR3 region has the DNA TGTGCCAGCAGCCCAGGGACAGGGGCCGGCCTGTTGGCCAACGTCCTGACTTTC. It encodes CASSPGTGAGLLANVLTF.

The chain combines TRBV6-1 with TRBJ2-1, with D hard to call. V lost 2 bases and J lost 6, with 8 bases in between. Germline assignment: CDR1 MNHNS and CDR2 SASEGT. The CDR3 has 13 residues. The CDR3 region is CASSESGFNEQFF. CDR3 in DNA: TGTGCCAGCAGTGAATCCGGGTTCAATGAGCAGTTCTTC.